Presented here are 24 T cell receptor beta chains from one specimen sequenced in a study of blood T cell repertoires in COVID-19. Libraries were prepared by immunoSEQ multiplex PCR; TCRdb keeps only in-frame clonotypes and omits some of them. Of over 200,000 clones in the sample, nearly 90% were seen once. Input material: peripheral blood. These receptors originate from a woman under 30 who had recovered from COVID-19.

This clone occurred once. The rearrangement links TRBV19 to TRBJ1-1; D possibly corresponds to TRBD1 (5 bases). The CDR3 is 15 residues long. The V gene's germline CDR1 is LNHDA and CDR2 SQIVND (reference sequence). Between the trimmed V and J ends, which lost 6 bases and 0 bases, there was a span of 14 bases. CDR3 bases: TGTGCCAGTAGGGCGGGGGTCCTAATGAACACTGAAGCTTTCTTT. This gives the protein CASRAGVLMNTEAFF.

The V gene is TRBV11-2, the J gene TRBJ2-5; TRBD2 matches 13 bases. The CDR3 loop spans 15 amino acids. V was clipped by 4 bases and J by 5 bases; unmatched bases: 4. From germline, CDR1 is SGHAT and CDR2 FQNNGV. The CDR3 is CASSWTSGSLETQYF. CDR3 nucleotide sequence: TGTGCCAGCAGCTGGACTAGCGGGAGTCTGGAGACCCAGTACTTC.

The chain is built from TRBV7-9 and TRBJ2-5; D remains ambiguous. Germline V gene sequence: CDR1 SEHNR, CDR2 FQNEAQ (reference sequence). The CDR3 consists of 11 residues. V lost 8 bases and J lost 5, with 9 bases in between. CDR3 residues: CASGQAETQYF. CDR3 nucleotides: TGTGCCAGCGGCCAAGCGGAGACCCAGTACTTC.

This chain links TRBV14 with TRBJ1-2; D perhaps matches TRBD1 (5 bases). The CDR3 consists of 14 residues. CDR1 SGHDN and CDR2 FVKESK come from the germline V gene. V lost 0 bases to trimming and J lost 7 bases, with 12 bases between them. The CDR3: CASSQDLQGSGYTF. Here the CDR3 DNA reads TGTGCCAGCAGCCAAGATCTTCAGGGAAGTGGCTACACCTTC.

The chain is built from TRBV4-1 and TRBJ2-7; D perhaps matches TRBD1 (7 bases). CDR1 and CDR2 from the germline V gene are MGHRA and YSYEKL. This CDR3 contains 15 residues. The germline V and J ends were trimmed by 2 bases and 2 bases, with 13 bases remaining between them. The CDR3 DNA follows: TGCGCCAGCAGCCAATCGGCGGGACAGACCTACGAGCAGTACTTC. It is translated as CASSQSAGQTYEQYF.

The rearrangement joins TRBV25-1 to TRBJ1-1, with TRBD1 matching over 8 bases. The CDR3 has 12 amino acids. The V and J ends lost 7 bases and 5 bases, in that order; junction bases with no gene match: 3. From germline, CDR1 is MGHDK and CDR2 SYGVNS. This CDR3 is CASTGTGTEAFF. CDR3 coding DNA: TGTGCCAGCACCGGGACAGGTACTGAAGCTTTCTTT.

V is TRBV6-5 and J is TRBJ1-2; a possible D gene is TRBD1 (5 bases). Germline CDR1 reads MNHEY; CDR2 reads SVGAGI. The CDR3 runs to 15 residues. V lost 2 bases to trimming and J lost 4 bases, with 14 bases between them. DNA of the CDR3: TGTGCCAGCAGTTACGACGAGTCGACAGTCTATGGCTACACCTTC. Its translation is CASSYDESTVYGYTF.

The chain joins TRBV11-3 to TRBJ2-4, with D possibly TRBD1 on 8 matching bases. Germline values: CDR1 SGHNT, CDR2 YENEEA. V lost 5 bases and J 10 bases, leaving 18 bases between the germline ends. This CDR3 contains 14 residues. The CDR3 nucleotides read TGTGCCAGCAGCCCCGGGGGAGGGACAGGAATTCAGTACTTC. It is translated as CASSPGGGTGIQYF.

The CDR3, as DNA: TGTGCCAGCAGCTTATCCCCTTACAGGGGAGGAGAAGAAAAACTGTTTTTT. Its translation is CASSLSPYRGGEEKLFF. V usage is TRBV7-6 and J usage is TRBJ1-4, with TRBD1 matching 7 bases. The CDR3 length is 17 residues. J gave up 8 bases and V 2 bases, and 14 bases lay outside the gene matches. Germline V gene lookup returns CDR1 SGHVS and CDR2 FNYEAQ.

This chain joins TRBV6-5 and TRBJ1-3; unclear D gene. There are 14 residues in the CDR3. V was shortened by 2 bases and J by 0 bases, with 5 bases between the two germline ends. Germline-derived CDR1 and CDR2 are MNHEY and SVGAGI. The CDR3 DNA sequence: TGTGCCAGCAGTTACGGAGTCTCTGGAAACACCATATATTTT. Translated, it gives CASSYGVSGNTIYF.

The chain has TRBV18 and TRBJ1-5; D ambiguous. The V gene lost 2 bases and the J gene lost 6 bases, with 11 bases spanning the gap. Germline V gives CDR1 KGHSH, CDR2 LQKENI. CDR3 length equals 14 residues. The CDR3 bases are TGTGCCAGCTCACCAGGGAGGGCTAGTCAGCCCCAGCATTTT. The encoded protein is CASSPGRASQPQHF.

This rearrangement joins TRBV5-6 to TRBJ2-7, with 10 bases aligning to TRBD1. Germline assignment: CDR1 SGHDT and CDR2 YYEEEE. CDR3 length: 14 residues. V dropped 6 bases and J dropped 3; count of bases not matched to a gene: 6. The CDR3 sequence: CASTGQGELYEQYF. The CDR3 nucleotides read TGTGCCAGCACCGGACAGGGGGAACTCTACGAGCAGTACTTC.

The gene calls are TRBV15 and TRBJ1-1; D is unclear. Germline CDR1 reads LNHNV; CDR2 reads YYDKDF (reference sequence). This CDR3 region has 14 residues. V dropped 6 bases and J dropped 1 base, with 12 bases sitting between them. The CDR3 protein is CATRARRQNTEAFF. In nucleotides, the CDR3 is TGTGCCACCAGAGCGAGACGTCAGAACACTGAAGCTTTCTTT. Full variable domain (remainder filled in from reference TRBV15 and TRBJ1-1): DAMVIQNPRYQVTQFGKPVTLSCSQTLNHNVMYWYQQKSSQAPKLLFHYYDKDFNNEADTPDNFQSRRPNTSFCFLDIRSPGLGDTAMYLCATRARRQNTEAFFGQGTRLTVV.

This clone was recorded once. As DNA, the CDR3 is TGTGCCTGGAGTAGGGGACTAGCGGGCGCCGGGGAGCTGTTTTTT. Translation gives CAWSRGLAGAGELFF. V is TRBV30 and J is TRBJ2-2, with 12 bases that match TRBD2. J was trimmed by 6 bases and V by 2 bases; bases with no gene match: 4. Germline V gives CDR1 GTSNPN, CDR2 SVGIG (reference sequence). The CDR3 contains 15 residues. The entire variable domain, with the rest obtained from reference TRBV30 and TRBJ2-2, is as follows: SQTIHQWPATLVQPVGSPLSLECTVEGTSNPNLYWYRQAAGRGLQLLFYSVGIGQISSEVPQNLSASRPQDRQFILSSKKLLLSDSGFYLCAWSRGLAGAGELFFGEGSRLTVL.

This clone has a single count. The CDR3 nucleotides are TGTGCCAGCAGCGATCGGACTAGCGGGGAATCTGGGGCCAACGTCCTGACTTTC. Protein: CASSDRTSGESGANVLTF. This chain connects TRBV9 to TRBJ2-6; 12 bases map to TRBD2. V shed 3 bases and J 1 base; nucleotides not matched to a gene: 5. The CDR3 loop spans 18 amino acids. CDR1 SGDLS and CDR2 YYNGEE come from the germline V gene.

The rearrangement uses TRBV19 and TRBJ1-5, with 9 bases matching TRBD1. The CDR3 runs 15 residues. The V and J ends lost 10 bases and 0 bases, in that order; junction bases with no gene match: 7. Per germline, CDR1 LNHDA and CDR2 SQIVND (reference sequence). The chain's CDR3 is CATTGGIYSNQPQHF. The CDR3 DNA reads TGTGCCACCACAGGGGGCATCTATAGCAATCAGCCCCAGCATTTT.

This clone has more than one count but fewer than ten. V gene TRBV11-2 combines with J gene TRBJ2-7; D is possibly TRBD2 (5 bases). The germline V gene encodes CDR1 SGHAT and CDR2 FQNNGV. This CDR3 contains 14 residues. The ends were cut back, 3 bases at V and 0 bases at J, with 9 bases in the middle. This chain's CDR3 is CASSFVGSSYEQYF. Here the CDR3 DNA reads TGTGCCAGCAGCTTCGTAGGGAGCTCCTACGAGCAGTACTTC.

This clone was recorded once. The chain carries TRBV4-1 and TRBJ2-1; TRBD2 matches 14 bases. J gave up 12 bases and V 0 bases, and 7 bases lay outside the gene matches. Germline V gene data show CDR1 as MGHRA and CDR2 as YSYEKL. This CDR3 is 16 amino acids long. In nucleotides, the CDR3 is TGCGCCAGCAGCCAAGAAGCTGGACTAGCGGGAGGAATGCAGTTCTTC. It specifies CASSQEAGLAGGMQFF.

The V and J genes are TRBV2 and TRBJ1-2, with TRBD1 matching over 7 bases. V shed 5 bases, J shed 6 bases, and the junction held 6 bases outside the gene matches. The CDR3 contains 13 residues. Germline assignment: CDR1 SNHLY and CDR2 FYNNEI. The CDR3 reads CASSPQGVDGYTF. The CDR3 nucleotides are TGTGCCAGCAGTCCCCAGGGGGTGGATGGCTACACCTTC.

J is TRBJ1-2 and V is TRBV10-3, with 7 bases fitting TRBD1. The CDR3 has 14 residues. Germline V lookup: CDR1 ENHRY, CDR2 SYGVKD. V lost 7 bases to trimming and J lost 8 bases; unmatched junction nucleotides: 13. CDR3 protein: CAINWAQGKDGYTF. CDR3 DNA sequence: TGTGCCATCAATTGGGCACAGGGGAAGGACGGCTACACCTTC.

This sequence joins TRBV5-1 and TRBJ2-5, with 13 bases that match TRBD2. V was pared by 9 bases and J by 3 bases, with 14 bases of the junction left unmatched. Per the germline V gene, CDR1 is SGHRS and CDR2 is YFSETQ. The CDR3 has 17 amino acids. The chain's CDR3 is CATSSGTSGKWEETQYF. CDR3 DNA: TGCGCCACATCCTCCGGGACTAGCGGGAAGTGGGAAGAGACCCAGTACTTC. The full variable domain, completed using reference TRBV5-1 and TRBJ2-5, is KAGVTQTPRYLIKTRGQQVTLSCSPISGHRSVSWYQQTPGQGLQFLFEYFSETQRNKGNFPGRFSGRQFSNSRSEMNVSTLELGDSALYLCATSSGTSGKWEETQYFGPGTRLLVL.

This clone has just a few counts. V and J are TRBV19 and TRBJ1-2; 8 bases align to TRBD1. After removal of 4 bases from V and 2 bases from J, the junction contained 12 bases not matched to a gene. This CDR3 spans 17 amino acids. Per germline, CDR1 LNHDA and CDR2 SQIVND (reference sequence). This CDR3 reads CASSTPDRAARNYGYTF. CDR3 DNA: TGTGCCAGTAGTACGCCGGACAGGGCCGCAAGGAACTATGGCTACACCTTC.

The gene calls are TRBV28 and TRBJ1-1; 7 nucleotides align to TRBD1. The trim removed 6 bases at V and 11 bases at J, leaving 6 bases unmatched. The germline gives CDR1 MDHEN, CDR2 SYDVKM. This CDR3 is built from 11 residues. CDR3 nucleotide sequence: TGTGCCAGCAGACGGGACAGCGGGGCTTTCTTT. Its translation is CASRRDSGAFF.

V and J are TRBV19 and TRBJ2-5, with D possibly matching TRBD1 (5 bases). The CDR3 is made up of 16 amino acids. Germline values: CDR1 LNHDA, CDR2 SQIVND (reference sequence). The V end lost 1 base, the J end lost 5 bases, and 17 bases lay between the germline ends. The CDR3 DNA reads as TGTGCCAGTAGTATAGGTCCAGCCCAGGGCCCCGAGACCCAGTACTTC. Its translation: CASSIGPAQGPETQYF.